This T cell receptor (beta chain) was sequenced in a study of human T cells and chemical hapten exposure. The authors' total RNA extraction used unfractionated whole blood. In TCRdb, the 5' RACE reads were re-called with MiXCR into one record per CDR3 protein. Altogether more than 60,000 distinct CDR3 sequences are present, roughly 15% being singletons, with the ten largest covering under 7.5%. This clonotype was found many times. Germline assignment: CDR1 MDHEN and CDR2 SYDVKM. Trimming at V came to 5 bases and at J to 2 bases, leaving 6 bases not matched to a gene. The CDR3 runs to 15 residues. The TCR originated in a female donor in good health. This rearrangement joins TRBV28 to TRBJ2-7; TRBD1 aligns across 10 bases. The CDR3 nucleotides are TGTGCCAGCAGTGGGCCCGGGACAGGGGCCTACGAGCAGTACTTC. As protein: CASSGPGTGAYEQYF.